Below are 27 T cell receptor beta chains sequenced from a single sample in a study of cytotoxic CD8 clonotypes in ibrutinib-treated CLL. Some clones are missing from TCRdb's copy, which holds only in-frame ones; the method was immunoSEQ multiplex PCR. The sample lists 70,000 to 85,000 clones, 80% occurring once. The source was PBMCs, collected at disease progression, from a patient treated with ibrutinib. These receptors came from a human donor with chronic lymphocytic leukemia.

The chain recombines TRBV5-4 with TRBJ1-3; TRBD1 aligns across 7 bases. The V segment lost 4 bases and the J segment 0 bases; nucleotides outside the gene matches: 7. Germline CDR1 is SGHNT and CDR2 is YYREEE (reference sequence). This CDR3 spans 16 amino acids. The CDR3 here is CASSPQHRGSGNTIYF. The CDR3 DNA reads TGTGCCAGCAGCCCACAACACAGGGGCTCTGGAAACACCATATATTTT.

The chain uses TRBV11-2 and TRBJ2-3; a possible D gene is TRBD2 (6 bases). The CDR3 spans 15 residues. Germline V gives CDR1 SGHAT, CDR2 FQNNGV. Trimming took 5 bases from V and 0 from J, leaving 12 bases between them. CDR3 protein: CASSLSGLSTDTQYF. As DNA, the CDR3 is TGTGCCAGCAGCCTAAGCGGGCTCAGCACAGATACGCAGTATTTT. The variable domain in full, completed from reference TRBV11-2 and TRBJ2-3, reads EAGVAQSPRYKIIEKRQSVAFWCNPISGHATLYWYQQILGQGPKLLIQFQNNGVVDDSQLPKDRFSAERLKGVDSTLKIQPAKLEDSAVYLCASSLSGLSTDTQYFGPGTRLTVL.

The chain has TRBV18 and TRBJ2-1; D is possibly TRBD2 (6 bases). V lost 0 bases, J lost 5 bases, and 8 bases lay in between. The germline V gene encodes CDR1 KGHSH and CDR2 LQKENI. The length of the CDR3 is 14 residues. CDR3 sequence (DNA): TGTGCCAGCTCACCACCGGCTAGCGACAATGAGCAGTTCTTC. This gives the protein CASSPPASDNEQFF.

As to this clone: One end of the junction varies from germline; a read error may be responsible. The chain joins TRBV5-1 to TRBJ2-3, with D uncertain. The germline V gene has CDR1 SGHRS and CDR2 YFSETQ. The CDR3 sequence is 12 residues long. The CDR3 DNA is TGCGCCAGCAGCTTGTCCCTAGATGCGCAGTATTTT. It specifies CASSLSLDAQYF.

The chain couples TRBV30 to TRBJ2-5, with 12 bases matching TRBD2. The CDR3 is made up of 14 amino acids. With 8 bases clipped from V and 2 bases from J, the junction kept 6 bases outside the gene matches. Per the germline V gene, CDR1 is GTSNPN and CDR2 is SVGIG (reference sequence). The chain's CDR3 is CAGTGTSGQETQYF. CDR3 sequence (DNA): TGTGCCGGGACCGGGACTAGCGGGCAAGAGACCCAGTACTTC.

V and J are TRBV27 and TRBJ1-4, with a weak D call TRBD1 (5 bases). V shed 4 bases and J shed 6 bases, with 15 bases lying between them. In germline, CDR1 is MNHEY, CDR2 SMNVEV (reference sequence). This CDR3 region has 15 residues. The CDR3 spells CASSSGLGRYEKLFF. The CDR3 nucleotides read TGTGCCAGCAGTTCCGGTTTGGGACGCTATGAAAAACTGTTTTTT.

The chain is built from TRBV5-1 and TRBJ1-2; D gene ambiguous. The CDR3 runs to 16 residues. Trimming cost V 4 bases and J 4 bases, with 20 bases left between them. Germline CDR1 and CDR2: SGHRS and YFSETQ. The CDR3 nucleotides read TGCGCCAGCAGCCCGCGACAAGAGCCCCCAATCTATGGCTACACCTTC. Protein: CASSPRQEPPIYGYTF. Based on the CDR3 plus reference TRBV5-1 and TRBJ1-2, the full variable domain is KAGVTQTPRYLIKTRGQQVTLSCSPISGHRSVSWYQQTPGQGLQFLFEYFSETQRNKGNFPGRFSGRQFSNSRSEMNVSTLELGDSALYLCASSPRQEPPIYGYTFGSGTRLTVV.

This clone was counted a few times. The V call is TRBV6-6, the J call TRBJ1-2; D call uncertain. CDR3 length equals 12 residues. Germline CDR1 MNHNY, CDR2 SVGAGI (reference sequence). V dropped 7 bases and J dropped 8 bases, with 14 bases sitting between them. The CDR3 coding sequence is TGTGCCAGCATAGGTATAGGGTACGGCTACACCTTC. Amino acids: CASIGIGYGYTF.

The chain is built from TRBV7-8 and TRBJ2-1; TRBD2 aligns across 11 bases. The V gene end was trimmed by 4 bases and the J gene end by 0 bases; junction bases not matched to a gene: 5. The germline CDR1 and CDR2 sequences are SGHVS and FQNEAQ. CDR3 length: 17 residues. The CDR3 reads CASSSLAGDHSYNEQFF. CDR3 nucleotides: TGTGCCAGCAGCTCACTAGCGGGGGACCACTCCTACAATGAGCAGTTCTTC.

This clone was detected once. The DNA of the CDR3 is TGTGCCAGCAGTAGCACCGGGGACCGTGGAAAACTGTTTTTT. Amino acids: CASSSTGDRGKLFF. The chain has TRBV6-4 and TRBJ1-4; D is possibly TRBD1 (5 bases). Germline V gives CDR1 MRHNA, CDR2 SNTAGT. This CDR3 has 14 amino acids. Trimming took 5 bases from V and 10 from J, leaving 17 bases between them.

This chain connects TRBV6-5 to TRBJ2-3; the match to TRBD1 covers 8 bases. The CDR3 is made up of 12 amino acids. Trimming removed 6 bases from V and 9 bases from J; junction bases left unmatched: 5. CDR1 is MNHEY, CDR2 SVGAGI, per germline. The CDR3 DNA is TGTGCCAGCAGCCGGGACAGGCGGACGCAGTATTTT. This sequence encodes CASSRDRRTQYF.

This clone appeared a few times. The V and J genes are TRBV5-6 and TRBJ1-2; 8 positions agree with TRBD1. V was clipped by 5 bases and J by 6 bases; unmatched bases: 12. Per germline, CDR1 SGHDT and CDR2 YYEEEE. This CDR3 has 15 residues. DNA of the CDR3: TGTGCCAGCAGTACCCTGGACAGGGAGCGCCATGGCTACACCTTC. Its translation is CASSTLDRERHGYTF.

The chain recombines TRBV7-9 with TRBJ1-1; D gene uncertain. Germline V gene lookup returns CDR1 SEHNR and CDR2 FQNEAQ (reference sequence). This CDR3 has 12 amino acids. The V and J ends lost 2 bases and 6 bases respectively, with 7 bases between them. The CDR3 loop is CASSLYSAEAFF. Written as DNA, the CDR3 is TGTGCCAGCAGCTTATATAGTGCTGAAGCTTTCTTT.

This chain links TRBV5-1 with TRBJ2-2; no clear D gene. With 0 bases removed from V and 1 base from J, the gap between germline ends came to 10 bases. This CDR3 has 16 residues. Germline V lookup: CDR1 SGHRS, CDR2 YFSETQ. The CDR3 nucleotides are TGCGCCAGCAGCTTGGGGGCAGGCGGGAACACCGGGGAGCTGTTTTTT. Protein: CASSLGAGGNTGELFF.

CDR3 bases: TGTGCCAGCAGGTCGGGGATGGACACTGAAGCTTTCTTT. Residues: CASRSGMDTEAFF. The genes are TRBV5-6 and TRBJ1-1, with D unresolved. The germline V and J ends were trimmed by 5 bases and 3 bases, with 11 bases remaining between them. CDR3 length: 13 residues. Per the germline V gene, CDR1 is SGHDT and CDR2 is YYEEEE.

The chain joins TRBV10-3 to TRBJ2-5; D not certain. The CDR3 spans 13 residues. V was cut by 3 bases and J by 2 bases, with 7 bases left in between. CDR1 ENHRY and CDR2 SYGVKD come from the germline V gene. CDR3 loop: CAISDGKQETQYF. CDR3 DNA: TGTGCCATCAGTGACGGAAAGCAAGAGACCCAGTACTTC.

This rearrangement joins TRBV28 to TRBJ2-6; D is undetermined. Trimming left V 3 bases short and J 3 bases short, with 3 bases between. CDR1 is MDHEN, CDR2 SYDVKM, per germline. The CDR3 extends over 13 amino acids. DNA for the CDR3: TGTGCCAGCAGTTTTTATGGGGCCAACGTCCTGACTTTC. Its translation: CASSFYGANVLTF.

The chain employs TRBV11-2 and TRBJ2-5, with TRBD2 matching over 7 bases. This CDR3 is 15 amino acids long. Germline trimming cut 1 base from V and 5 bases from J; bases unmatched to any gene: 7. Germline values: CDR1 SGHAT, CDR2 FQNNGV. As DNA, the CDR3 is TGTGCCAGCAGCTTAGTACGCGGGGGTTGGGAGACCCAGTACTTC. Its protein product is CASSLVRGGWETQYF.

The chain employs TRBV6-5 and TRBJ1-2; D gene uncertain. Germline CDR1 and CDR2: MNHEY and SVGAGI. The CDR3 extends over 15 amino acids. Trimming shortened V by 7 bases and J by 0 bases, and 15 bases separated the two germline ends. The CDR3: CASTEDGSTNYGYTF. The CDR3, as DNA: TGTGCCAGCACTGAGGACGGATCCACTAACTATGGCTACACCTTC.

V is TRBV5-1 and J is TRBJ2-2; D is ambiguous. V was trimmed by 0 bases and J by 2 bases, leaving 8 bases between them. The CDR3 length is 15 residues. CDR1 is SGHRS and CDR2 is YFSETQ in the germline V gene. The DNA of the CDR3 is TGCGCCAGCAGCTTGGCCGTAACCAACACCGGGGAGCTGTTTTTT. This gives the protein CASSLAVTNTGELFF.

The chain employs TRBV5-4 and TRBJ2-1; TRBD1 matches 9 bases. Germline V lookup: CDR1 SGHNT, CDR2 YYREEE (reference sequence). Losses at the gene ends were 5 bases for V and 3 bases for J; bases not matched to a gene: 6. The CDR3 is 15 amino acids. Written as DNA, the CDR3 is TGTGCCAGCAGGACGGACAGGGGTCTCTACAATGAGCAGTTCTTC. Its translation is CASRTDRGLYNEQFF. The complete variable domain, with remaining parts taken from reference TRBV5-4 and TRBJ2-1, reads ETGVTQSPTHLIKTRGQQVTLRCSSQSGHNTVSWYQQALGQGPQFIFQYYREEENGRGNFPPRFSGLQFPNYSSELNVNALELDDSALYLCASRTDRGLYNEQFFGPGTRLTVL.

The gene calls are TRBV5-4 and TRBJ2-3; 11 bases agree with TRBD2. With 4 bases clipped from V and 6 bases from J, the junction kept 10 bases outside the gene matches. CDR3 length: 16 amino acids. Germline loops: CDR1 SGHNT, CDR2 YYREEE (reference sequence). The CDR3 region is CASSGPGLAASDTQYF. Written as DNA, the CDR3 is TGTGCCAGCAGCGGGCCGGGACTAGCGGCCAGCGATACGCAGTATTTT.

About this clone: A junction end diverges from the germline sequence, so it may reflect a read error. This chain joins TRBV7-2 and TRBJ1-6; D not resolved. The CDR3 sequence is 12 residues long. Looked up from germline, CDR1 is SGHTA and CDR2 is FQGNSA. The CDR3 sequence: CASSLEVSALHF. CDR3 sequence (DNA): TGTGCCAGCAGCTTAGAGGTTTCAGCCCTCCACTTT.

The chain couples TRBV29-1 to TRBJ2-1; TRBD2 matches at 12 bases. Germline-derived CDR1 and CDR2 are SQVTM and ANQGSEA. Unmatched junction bases numbered 11, after V lost 6 bases and J lost 8 bases. The length of the CDR3 is 15 residues. This chain's CDR3 is CSVGTLAGGVHEQFF. The CDR3 DNA reads TGCAGCGTCGGGACCCTAGCGGGAGGGGTCCATGAGCAGTTCTTC.

The V and J genes are TRBV4-1 and TRBJ2-5; D call uncertain. V was trimmed by 3 bases and J by 2 bases, leaving 13 bases between them. This CDR3 is built from 15 residues. Germline lookup yields CDR1 MGHRA and CDR2 YSYEKL. The CDR3, as DNA: TGCGCCAGCAGCCAGTCGACGAACCCTCAAGAGACCCAGTACTTC. Protein: CASSQSTNPQETQYF.

The chain carries TRBV10-3 and TRBJ2-1; possible D gene TRBD2, 6 bases. CDR3 length equals 14 residues. V dropped 6 bases and J dropped 6 bases, with 15 bases sitting between them. Germline V gives CDR1 ENHRY, CDR2 SYGVKD. CDR3 amino acids: CAISVGDSRNEQFF. DNA for the CDR3: TGTGCCATCAGCGTGGGGGACTCGCGCAATGAGCAGTTCTTC.

This clone was counted between two and nine times. V usage is TRBV30 and J usage is TRBJ1-1; D possibly corresponds to TRBD1 (5 bases). There are 13 residues in the CDR3. Trimming took off 0 bases at V and 6 bases at J, with 11 bases between the two ends. Germline V gene data show CDR1 as GTSNPN and CDR2 as SVGIG (reference sequence). The CDR3 protein is CAWSVWVRAEAFF. The DNA of the CDR3 is TGTGCCTGGAGTGTTTGGGTCAGGGCTGAAGCTTTCTTT.